This is a list of T cell receptor beta chains from one sample in a study of tumor-infiltrating lymphocytes in primary liver carcinoma. TCRdb passed the multiplex PCR reads through MiXCR, listing each CDR3 protein once. Of just over 300,000 distinct CDR3 sequences listed, about three fifths are singletons. Sequencing input: peripheral blood. Receptors originate from a woman in her 30s with primary liver carcinoma and hepatitis B virus infection. Each CDR3 is given with its conserved first and last residue. Each record gives: V gene, D gene, J gene, clone size, CDR3 DNA, CDR3 protein. A D gene is named only where the DNA matches it firmly. Not every row has a clone size; where given, it reads once, few, many or a size class.

v_call: TRBV12-3/TRBV12-4; d_call: -; j_call: TRBJ2-7; clone_size: few; cdr3_nt: TGTGCCAGCACTCAAAGGAGGGGACCTAACTACGAGCAGTACTTC; cdr3_aa: CASTQRRGPNYEQYF
v_call: TRBV6-2/TRBV6-3; d_call: -; j_call: TRBJ1-5; clone_size: -; cdr3_nt: TGTGCCAGCAAAAACTGGGGAATGGAGCCCCAGCATTTT; cdr3_aa: CASKNWGMEPQHF
v_call: TRBV13; d_call: -; j_call: TRBJ2-1; clone_size: many; cdr3_nt: TGTGCCAGCGGCACAGCTCAAGCCTACAATGAGCAGTTCTTC; cdr3_aa: CASGTAQAYNEQFF
v_call: TRBV11-2; d_call: TRBD1; j_call: TRBJ2-1; clone_size: -; cdr3_nt: TGTGCCAGCAGCTTAACCCACGGACAGGGGTACAGGGGTGAGCAGTTCTTC; cdr3_aa: CASSLTHGQGYRGEQFF
v_call: TRBV11-2; d_call: -; j_call: TRBJ2-5; clone_size: -; cdr3_nt: TGCGCCATCTCAGCAGAACCCCTGAAGACCCAGTACTTC; cdr3_aa: CAISAEPLKTQYF
v_call: TRBV6-5; d_call: -; j_call: TRBJ2-3; clone_size: many; cdr3_nt: TGTGCCAGCAGATTAGGGGGGACTAGCACAGATACGCAGTATTTT; cdr3_aa: CASRLGGTSTDTQYF
v_call: TRBV5-4; d_call: TRBD1; j_call: TRBJ1-2; clone_size: -; cdr3_nt: TGTGCCAGCAGCTTGGCCCATAAGGAGCAGGGGGACTATGGCTACACCTTC; cdr3_aa: CASSLAHKEQGDYGYTF
v_call: TRBV28; d_call: TRBD1; j_call: TRBJ1-2; clone_size: -; cdr3_nt: TGTGCCAGCAGCAAACAGGGGCCACTGCGAGGCTACACCTTC; cdr3_aa: CASSKQGPLRGYTF
v_call: TRBV4-1; d_call: -; j_call: TRBJ2-3; clone_size: -; cdr3_nt: TGCGCCAGCAGCCAAGTTATAAGCTTGGCTAGCAACAGCGCAGATACGCAGTATTTT; cdr3_aa: CASSQVISLASNSADTQYF
v_call: TRBV6-1; d_call: -; j_call: TRBJ1-2; clone_size: many; cdr3_nt: TGTGCCAGCAATAAGGACGGGAGGGGGAATGGCTACACCTTC; cdr3_aa: CASNKDGRGNGYTF
v_call: TRBV29-1; d_call: -; j_call: TRBJ1-1; clone_size: -; cdr3_nt: TGCAGCGCATACAGGGAGGGCACTGAAGCTTTCTTT; cdr3_aa: CSAYREGTEAFF
v_call: TRBV11-2; d_call: -; j_call: TRBJ2-7; clone_size: once; cdr3_nt: TGTGCCAGCAGATTCATTGGACAGTCAGCCTACGAGCAGTACTTC; cdr3_aa: CASRFIGQSAYEQYF
v_call: TRBV6-1; d_call: -; j_call: TRBJ2-7; clone_size: -; cdr3_nt: TGTGCCAGCAGTGGGATACAGGGTTGGTACGAGCAGTACTTC; cdr3_aa: CASSGIQGWYEQYF
v_call: TRBV11-2; d_call: TRBD1; j_call: TRBJ2-7; clone_size: -; cdr3_nt: TGTGCCAGTAGCGTTGCCGGGACAGGGACGTGCGAGCAGTACTTC; cdr3_aa: CASSVAGTGTCEQYF
v_call: TRBV4-1; d_call: -; j_call: TRBJ2-2; clone_size: once; cdr3_nt: TGCGCCCGCAGCCAGGGAGCCGGGGAGCTGTTTTTT; cdr3_aa: CARSQGAGELFF
v_call: TRBV11-3; d_call: TRBD1; j_call: TRBJ2-1; clone_size: -; cdr3_nt: TGTGCCTGCAGCCCTGACAGGGGGCGCGACAATGAGCAACTCTTC; cdr3_aa: CACSPDRGRDNEQLF
v_call: TRBV12-5; d_call: -; j_call: TRBJ2-1; clone_size: -; cdr3_nt: TGTGCTAATGGTTTGTTATCGGGAGTTCCGCGTGATGAGCAGTTCTTC; cdr3_aa: CANGLLSGVPRDEQFF
v_call: TRBV14; d_call: -; j_call: TRBJ2-3; clone_size: -; cdr3_nt: TGTGCCAGCAGCCAACAACTGGGACGCATAGATACGCAGTATTTT; cdr3_aa: CASSQQLGRIDTQYF
v_call: TRBV29-1; d_call: -; j_call: TRBJ2-2; clone_size: many; cdr3_nt: TGCAGCGTTGAATCGGACACAACGAACACCGGGGAGCTGTTTTTT; cdr3_aa: CSVESDTTNTGELFF
v_call: TRBV29-1; d_call: -; j_call: TRBJ2-5; clone_size: -; cdr3_nt: TGCAGCGTTGCCCATGCTTTAAATCGAGGACCGACCCAGTACTTC; cdr3_aa: CSVAHALNRGPTQYF
v_call: TRBV29-1; d_call: -; j_call: TRBJ2-5; clone_size: once; cdr3_nt: TGCAGAGTGCTCCAAGACTCGGAGACCCAGTACTTC; cdr3_aa: CRVLQDSETQYF
v_call: TRBV4-2; d_call: TRBD2; j_call: TRBJ2-2; clone_size: -; cdr3_nt: TGTGCCAGCAACCAAGAACTAGCGGGGGACACCGGGGAGCTGTTTTTT; cdr3_aa: CASNQELAGDTGELFF
v_call: TRBV29-1; d_call: -; j_call: TRBJ2-3; clone_size: few; cdr3_nt: TGCAGCGTTGGGGTTTTCACAGATACGCAGTATTTT; cdr3_aa: CSVGVFTDTQYF
v_call: TRBV11-3; d_call: TRBD1; j_call: TRBJ2-6; clone_size: many; cdr3_nt: TGTGCCAGCAGCCTGGGACAGTTAAGCTCTGGGGCCAACGTCCTGACTTTC; cdr3_aa: CASSLGQLSSGANVLTF
v_call: TRBV6-2/TRBV6-3; d_call: -; j_call: TRBJ2-1; clone_size: many; cdr3_nt: TGTGCCAGCAGACCGGAGGGAGGACGAGGGAATGAGCAGTTCTTC; cdr3_aa: CASRPEGGRGNEQFF
v_call: TRBV5-6; d_call: TRBD2; j_call: TRBJ2-1; clone_size: few; cdr3_nt: TGTGCCAGCAGCCGTACTAGCGGGAGGGCCAATGAGCAGTTCTTC; cdr3_aa: CASSRTSGRANEQFF
v_call: TRBV7-9; d_call: -; j_call: TRBJ1-1; clone_size: -; cdr3_nt: TGTGCCAGCAGCTGGGCGGGGGGTACCACTGAAGCTTTCTTT; cdr3_aa: CASSWAGGTTEAFF
v_call: TRBV6-5; d_call: TRBD2; j_call: TRBJ2-7; clone_size: many; cdr3_nt: TGTGGACTACCGACGGCGGGAGCCCTCTACGAGCAGTACTTC; cdr3_aa: CGLPTAGALYEQYF
v_call: TRBV5-4; d_call: -; j_call: TRBJ2-7; clone_size: -; cdr3_nt: TGTGCCAGCAGTTCTCTCAAAAACGGTGGGGCCTACGAGCAGTACTTC; cdr3_aa: CASSSLKNGGAYEQYF
v_call: TRBV4-2; d_call: -; j_call: TRBJ2-1; clone_size: many; cdr3_nt: TGTGCCAGCAGCCACCCCAACAATGAGCAGTTCTTC; cdr3_aa: CASSHPNNEQFF
v_call: TRBV6-5; d_call: -; j_call: TRBJ1-5; clone_size: many; cdr3_nt: TGTGCCAGCAGACAAACCTATAGCAATCAGCCCCAGCATTTT; cdr3_aa: CASRQTYSNQPQHF
v_call: TRBV4-1; d_call: TRBD2; j_call: TRBJ2-3; clone_size: -; cdr3_nt: TGCGCCAGCAGCCAAGGAGGGCCTAGCGGGTCTATCTCCACAGATACGCAGTATTTT; cdr3_aa: CASSQGGPSGSISTDTQYF
v_call: TRBV4-3; d_call: -; j_call: TRBJ2-7; clone_size: many; cdr3_nt: TGCGCCAGCAGCCGCCGATACCCTAGCGACGGCCCCGGCGAGCAGTACTTC; cdr3_aa: CASSRRYPSDGPGEQYF
v_call: TRBV30; d_call: -; j_call: TRBJ2-3; clone_size: once; cdr3_nt: TGTGCCCTGGATAGGGTACAGGGTGTACTGCGGGGCCGATTGGGCCGCACAGATACGCAGTATTTT; cdr3_aa: CALDRVQGVLRGRLGRTDTQYF
v_call: TRBV2; d_call: -; j_call: TRBJ2-1; clone_size: -; cdr3_nt: TGTGCCAGCAGTGAATATCAATACAATGAGCAGTTCTTC; cdr3_aa: CASSEYQYNEQFF
v_call: TRBV12-3/TRBV12-4; d_call: -; j_call: TRBJ2-7; clone_size: -; cdr3_nt: TGTGCCAGCGGGCCGCGACTACTCTCCTACGAGCAGTACTTC; cdr3_aa: CASGPRLLSYEQYF
v_call: TRBV6-5; d_call: TRBD1; j_call: TRBJ2-5; clone_size: many; cdr3_nt: TGTGCCAGCAGTAACAGGGGGCGCGGGGAGACCCAGTACTTC; cdr3_aa: CASSNRGRGETQYF
v_call: TRBV28; d_call: -; j_call: TRBJ1-2; clone_size: few; cdr3_nt: TGTGCCAGCAGCAACTCCAGGGGAACTAACTATGGCTACACCTTC; cdr3_aa: CASSNSRGTNYGYTF
v_call: TRBV11-2; d_call: -; j_call: TRBJ2-4; clone_size: many; cdr3_nt: TGTGCCAGCAGCTTATCATCAGCCAAAAACATTCAGTACTTC; cdr3_aa: CASSLSSAKNIQYF
v_call: TRBV4-1; d_call: TRBD2; j_call: TRBJ2-1; clone_size: -; cdr3_nt: TGCGCCGGCAGCCACCCGACTAGCGGGAGGGTACCATGGGAGCAGTTCTTC; cdr3_aa: CAGSHPTSGRVPWEQFF
v_call: TRBV11-2; d_call: -; j_call: TRBJ1-5; clone_size: many; cdr3_nt: TGTGCCAGCAGCGATAACAGCCGGGAGCCCCAGCATTTT; cdr3_aa: CASSDNSREPQHF
v_call: TRBV4-1; d_call: -; j_call: TRBJ1-2; clone_size: -; cdr3_nt: TGTGCCAGCAGCCAAGAGTTTTCCACCCTCTATGGCTACACCTTC; cdr3_aa: CASSQEFSTLYGYTF
v_call: TRBV7-3; d_call: -; j_call: TRBJ2-7; clone_size: -; cdr3_nt: TGTGCCAGCAGCTTACCCCCGGTAGCGGTCATACTTACGGAGCAGTACTTC; cdr3_aa: CASSLPPVAVILTEQYF
v_call: TRBV30; d_call: -; j_call: TRBJ2-1; clone_size: -; cdr3_nt: TGTGCCTGGAGTGTACGGCTAGCCGGGAATGAGCAGTTCTTC; cdr3_aa: CAWSVRLAGNEQFF
v_call: TRBV11-2; d_call: -; j_call: TRBJ2-4; clone_size: many; cdr3_nt: TGTGCCAGCAGCTTACTAGGGGCGAACATTCAGTACTTC; cdr3_aa: CASSLLGANIQYF
v_call: TRBV5-4; d_call: TRBD2; j_call: TRBJ2-5; clone_size: -; cdr3_nt: TGTGCCAGCAGCCTGGGACTAGTGGGACCTCAAGAGACCCAGTACTTC; cdr3_aa: CASSLGLVGPQETQYF
v_call: TRBV29-1; d_call: -; j_call: TRBJ1-1; clone_size: -; cdr3_nt: TGCAGCGTTGGATCCGGGCGGGGTATGAACACTGAAGCTTTCTTT; cdr3_aa: CSVGSGRGMNTEAFF
v_call: TRBV4-3; d_call: -; j_call: TRBJ2-2; clone_size: many; cdr3_nt: TGCGCCAGCAGCCAAGATTCTAGGAGGAACACCGGGGAGCTGTTTTTT; cdr3_aa: CASSQDSRRNTGELFF
v_call: TRBV10-3; d_call: -; j_call: TRBJ2-3; clone_size: few; cdr3_nt: TGTGCCATCAGTGCAGGGAGGAGCACAGATACGCAGTATTTT; cdr3_aa: CAISAGRSTDTQYF
v_call: TRBV28; d_call: TRBD2; j_call: TRBJ2-7; clone_size: -; cdr3_nt: TGTGCCTGCAGGAACGGCCTAGCGGGAGTGACGGACGAACAGTACTTC; cdr3_aa: CACRNGLAGVTDEQYF
v_call: TRBV7-8; d_call: -; j_call: TRBJ1-6; clone_size: -; cdr3_nt: TGTGCCAGCAGCTTAGGACCGGCTGATTTTGAGGCCCTCCACTTT; cdr3_aa: CASSLGPADFEALHF
v_call: TRBV11-2; d_call: TRBD1; j_call: TRBJ2-7; clone_size: -; cdr3_nt: TGTGCCAGCAGTTCCCGGGACAGGGTCTACAAGCAGTACTTC; cdr3_aa: CASSSRDRVYKQYF
v_call: TRBV6-1; d_call: -; j_call: TRBJ2-7; clone_size: -; cdr3_nt: TGTGTCAGCAATAAAGGGGGATCAATCCACGAGCAGTACTTC; cdr3_aa: CVSNKGGSIHEQYF
v_call: TRBV12-3/TRBV12-4; d_call: TRBD1; j_call: TRBJ1-2; clone_size: -; cdr3_nt: TGTGCCAGCAGTTACCGACGTCGACAGGGTGGCTATGACTACACCTTC; cdr3_aa: CASSYRRRQGGYDYTF
v_call: TRBV12-3/TRBV12-4; d_call: -; j_call: TRBJ2-5; clone_size: many; cdr3_nt: TGTGCCAGCAGCCTGACCTCGGGGAGCCAGTACTTC; cdr3_aa: CASSLTSGSQYF
v_call: TRBV12-3/TRBV12-4; d_call: -; j_call: TRBJ2-6; clone_size: -; cdr3_nt: -; cdr3_aa: CASSFVGSGANVMTF
v_call: TRBV6-6; d_call: -; j_call: TRBJ2-2; clone_size: few; cdr3_nt: TGTGCCAGCACGGGGGCCCTGAACACCGGGGAGCTGTTTTTT; cdr3_aa: CASTGALNTGELFF